One T cell receptor beta chain is described in this entry. Its cognate antigen is unknown. The data belong to a study of response to subunit inactivated influenza vaccine. Study-wide results and limits: Few new T cells, the authors suggested, are recruited by each seasonal influenza vaccination.

One entry per CDR3 protein results from TCRdb running MiXCR on the RT-PCR reads. The sample shows about 190,000 distinct CDR3 sequences, roughly an eighth of them seen only once. The TCR originated in a man between 50 and 59 years old who received an inactivated influenza vaccine. Specimen: CD8+ T cells sorted from PBMCs, collected less than 6 days after vaccination.

The CDR3 DNA reads as TGTGCCAGCAGCGTAGTACATCACAGGGACAAAGAGACCCAGTACTTC. It translates to CASSVVHHRDKETQYF. This chain connects TRBV7-9 to TRBJ2-5; the D gene is possibly TRBD1 (6 bases). The ends were cut back, 5 bases at V and 3 bases at J, with 19 bases in the middle. This CDR3 is 16 amino acids long. The V gene's germline CDR1 is SEHNR and CDR2 FQNEAQ (reference sequence).